Listed here is a single TCR beta chain. Both RNA and DNA were isolated together from around 18-30 mg of bulk tissue that had not been sorted. The sample comes from a study of tumor-infiltrating lymphocytes in primary liver carcinoma. CDR3 size: 17 residues. Germline CDR1 PRHDT, CDR2 FYEKMQ (reference sequence). Trimming cost V 5 bases and J 3 bases; bases outside gene matches: 10. The investigators made TCR beta cDNA from roughly 0.45 ug total RNA, using a constant-region primer. For TCR beta, libraries were produced by three nested multiplex PCR rounds using slightly modified ARM-PCR. PCR rounds one and two used TRBV1-TRBV30 forward primers with a C-beta reverse primer for 10 cycles each. TCRdb re-derived calls from the multiplex PCR reads in MiXCR, one entry per CDR3 protein. Counted here are about 59,000 distinct CDR3 sequences, just over 70% occurring once; the ten biggest clones make up roughly 60%.

The source of this sequence is a man in his forties with primary liver carcinoma and hepatitis B virus infection. The specimen sequenced was liver tumor tissue from sampling region 2. Described subset: tumor region T2, inferior pole. The V and J genes are TRBV13 and TRBJ2-4, with 10 bases lining up with TRBD2. CDR3 DNA: TGTGCCAGCAGCGTCGGGACTAGCGACGTAGACAAAAACATTCAGTACTTC. Translating it yields CASSVGTSDVDKNIQYF. Full variable domain (missing parts from reference TRBV13 and TRBJ2-4): AAGVIQSPRHLIKEKRETATLKCYPIPRHDTVYWYQQGPGQDPQFLISFYEKMQSDKGSIPDRFSAQQFSDYHSELNMSSLELGDSALYFCASSVGTSDVDKNIQYFGAGTRLSVL.